This T cell receptor beta chain was captured in a study of CD8+CD57+ T cells in acquired aplastic anemia. In the study overall: The average for DNA from sorted CD4+ and CD8+ cells was about 2.9 ug. Where healthy donors were concerned, CD4+ cells averaged about 10 million reads. The study's findings and limits: CD8+ Simpson's diversity showed no significant patient-control difference. Patients and controls had in common around 29 CD8+ CDR3 sequences.

This clonotype was seen more than once but under ten times. Its antigen remains unknown. The template used for profiling TCR beta VDJ and CDR3 was genomic DNA. One entry per CDR3 protein results from TCRdb running MiXCR on the reads. This table has over 200,000 distinct CDR3 sequences, around 60% appearing once. V was clipped by 4 bases and J by 4 bases; unmatched bases: 2. This CDR3 has 13 residues. Material: sorted CD4+, CD8+, or CD8+CD57+ T cells (not recorded which) from PBMCs. The chain employs TRBV12-3 or TRBV12-4 and TRBJ2-5, with 8 bases identical to TRBD2. The sequence came from a human donor in good health. The CDR3 DNA reads TGTGCCAGCAGTTCGGGACTAGTAGAGACCCAGTACTTC. Translation gives CASSSGLVETQYF.